Following are 13 T cell receptor beta chains from one sample sequenced in a study of PD-1 blockade in classical Hodgkin lymphoma. Following autologous stem cell transplantation, relapse occurred in every patient, and exposure to brentuximab vedotin varied. Only in-frame clones appear in the TCRdb table, and some are missing; sequencing was by immunoSEQ multiplex PCR. The sample includes fewer than 20,000 clones, 70% to 85% of them seen just once. The sample consisted of peripheral blood mononuclear cells (PBMCs), taken at baseline. These receptors were taken from a human donor with classical Hodgkin lymphoma.

This chain links TRBV27 with TRBJ1-2, with D possibly TRBD1 on 5 matching bases. The CDR3 loop spans 14 amino acids. Germline V lookup: CDR1 MNHEY, CDR2 SMNVEV (reference sequence). V gave up 5 bases and J gave up 4 bases, with 14 bases separating them. The DNA of the CDR3 is TGTGCCAGCAGTCCCGGGACGGGAACCTATGGCTACACCTTC. Amino acid sequence: CASSPGTGTYGYTF.

The V gene is TRBV7-3, the J gene TRBJ2-3, with D tentatively TRBD1 (6 bases). CDR3 length: 17 residues. V lost 2 bases, J lost 2 bases, and 17 bases lay in between. Germline loops: CDR1 SGHTA, CDR2 FQGTGA. The CDR3 is CASSLVGDTLATDTQYF. CDR3 bases: TGTGCCAGCAGCTTAGTGGGGGACACCTTGGCCACAGATACGCAGTATTTT.

This clone was counted once. The chain couples TRBV18 to TRBJ1-1; no definite D call. CDR1 and CDR2 from the germline V gene are KGHSH and LQKENI. There are 13 residues in the CDR3. V lost 6 bases and J lost 3, with 11 bases in between. CDR3 coding DNA: TGTGCCAGCTCGGAGGACGGCTACACTGAAGCTTTCTTT. Amino acids: CASSEDGYTEAFF.

This clone was found once. This chain uses TRBV6-5 with TRBJ2-5, with D maybe TRBD2 (6 bases). Germline V gives CDR1 MNHEY, CDR2 SVGAGI. The V end lost 1 base, the J end lost 5 bases, and 8 bases lay between the germline ends. CDR3 size: 13 residues. This CDR3 reads CASSYLGRETQYF. The CDR3 bases are TGTGCCAGCAGTTACTTAGGGAGGGAGACCCAGTACTTC.

J is TRBJ1-2 and V is TRBV11-2; no clear D. The CDR3 is 12 residues long. V lost 1 base and J 4 bases, leaving 4 bases between the germline ends. Looked up from germline, CDR1 is SGHAT and CDR2 is FQNNGV. CDR3 protein: CASSLAGYGYTF. In DNA, the CDR3 is TGTGCCAGCAGCTTAGCCGGCTATGGCTACACCTTC.

The chain recombines TRBV9 with TRBJ2-3, with TRBD2 as a possible D gene (6 bases). From germline, CDR1 is SGDLS and CDR2 YYNGEE. V shed 2 bases and J shed 2 bases, with 9 bases lying between them. This CDR3 is 14 amino acids long. The CDR3 region has the DNA TGTGCCAGCAGCGTCGGGGGTGTCACAGATACGCAGTATTTT. Its protein product is CASSVGGVTDTQYF.

The genes are TRBV5-8 and TRBJ1-3; possibly TRBD1 for D (5 bases). Trimming stripped 4 bases from V and 3 bases from J, with 20 bases between. Germline CDR1 and CDR2: SGHTS and YDEGEE. The CDR3 runs to 17 residues. CDR3 bases: TGTGCCAGCAGCCCCGATCCCGGGGCCAGAGGTGGAAACACCATATATTTT. This codes for CASSPDPGARGGNTIYF.

The chain has TRBV6-4 and TRBJ2-6; D is ambiguous. This CDR3 has 15 residues. Trimming cost V 6 bases and J 2 bases, with 11 bases left between them. Germline V gene sequence: CDR1 MRHNA, CDR2 SNTAGT. As DNA, the CDR3 is TGTGCCAGCAGAGAGGAGCCGGCTGGGGCCAACGTCCTGACTTTC. Encoded protein: CASREEPAGANVLTF.

This rearrangement joins TRBV7-2 to TRBJ1-2; D is unresolved. V was clipped by 1 base and J by 3 bases, with 15 bases between them. The CDR3 extends over 16 amino acids. The germline V gene has CDR1 SGHTA and CDR2 FQGNSA. CDR3 residues: CASSLDYGDFDYGYTF. In nucleotides, the CDR3 is TGTGCCAGCAGCTTAGATTACGGGGATTTTGACTATGGCTACACCTTC.

V gene TRBV9 combines with J gene TRBJ2-3, with TRBD1 matching 7 bases. The CDR3 runs to 16 residues. With V trimmed by 0 bases and J by 5 bases, 9 bases remained unmatched. The germline CDR1 and CDR2 sequences are SGDLS and YYNGEE. The CDR3 region is CASSVGGGPGIDTQYF. The CDR3 DNA follows: TGTGCCAGCAGCGTAGGAGGGGGCCCGGGAATAGATACGCAGTATTTT.

V gene TRBV7-9 combines with J gene TRBJ2-2; D is ambiguous. The CDR3 runs to 15 residues. Germline V CDR1 and CDR2: SEHNR, FQNEAQ (reference sequence). The V end was cut by 5 bases, the J end by 6 bases, with 16 bases between. This CDR3 is CASSPSGPRAGELFF. For the CDR3, the DNA is TGTGCCAGCAGCCCGTCCGGGCCCCGTGCCGGGGAGCTGTTTTTT. The variable domain in full, with the rest retrieved from reference TRBV7-9 and TRBJ2-2, is DTGVSQNPRHKITKRGQNVTFRCDPISEHNRLYWYRQTLGQGPEFLTYFQNEAQLEKSRLLSDRFSAERPKGSFSTLEIQRTEQGDSAMYLCASSPSGPRAGELFFGEGSRLTVL.

CDR3 sequence: CASSGVRPPNTGELFF. In DNA form, the CDR3 reads TGTGCCAGCAGCGGGGTACGCCCTCCGAACACCGGGGAGCTGTTTTTT. The chain joins TRBV5-8 to TRBJ2-2; D is unresolved. V gave up 4 bases and J gave up 0 bases, with 13 bases separating them. Germline V CDR1 and CDR2: SGHTS, YDEGEE. The CDR3 consists of 16 residues.

The DNA for the CDR3 is TGCGCCAGCAGCCAAGATACCGCGGGGTCAGATACGCAGTATTTT. Its translation: CASSQDTAGSDTQYF. The V and J genes are TRBV4-3 and TRBJ2-3, with a tentative D call TRBD2 (6 bases). The length of the CDR3 is 15 residues. CDR1 is LGHNA, CDR2 YSLEER, per germline. Trimming cost V 0 bases and J 4 bases, with 11 bases left between them.